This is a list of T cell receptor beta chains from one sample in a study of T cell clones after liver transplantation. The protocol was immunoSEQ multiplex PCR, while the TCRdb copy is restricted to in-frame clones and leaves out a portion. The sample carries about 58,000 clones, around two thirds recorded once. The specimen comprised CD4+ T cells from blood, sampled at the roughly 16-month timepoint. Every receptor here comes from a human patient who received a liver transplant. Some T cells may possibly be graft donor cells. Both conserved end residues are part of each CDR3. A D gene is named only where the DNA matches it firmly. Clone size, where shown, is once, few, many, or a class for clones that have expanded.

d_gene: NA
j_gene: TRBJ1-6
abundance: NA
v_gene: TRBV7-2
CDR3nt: TGTGCCAGCAGCCAGACAGAGAATTCACCCCTCCACTTT
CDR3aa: CASSQTENSPLHF

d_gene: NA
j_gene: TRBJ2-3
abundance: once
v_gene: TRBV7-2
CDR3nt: TGTGCCAGCAGCTTAGTCCAGGGACGGGGAGATACGCAGTATTTT
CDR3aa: CASSLVQGRGDTQYF

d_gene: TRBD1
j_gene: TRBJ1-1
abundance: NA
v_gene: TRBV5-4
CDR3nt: TGTGCCAGCAGCCTATTGACAGGGCAAGGGAACACTGAAGCTTTCTTT
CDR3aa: CASSLLTGQGNTEAFF

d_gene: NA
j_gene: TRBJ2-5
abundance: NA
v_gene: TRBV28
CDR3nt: TGTGCCAGCAGTCCGTATGTTCAAGAGACCCAGTACTTC
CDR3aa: CASSPYVQETQYF

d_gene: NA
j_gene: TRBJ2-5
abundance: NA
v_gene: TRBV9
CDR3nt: TGTGCCAGCAGCGTAGATGGGCGGGAGACCCAGTACTTC
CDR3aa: CASSVDGRETQYF

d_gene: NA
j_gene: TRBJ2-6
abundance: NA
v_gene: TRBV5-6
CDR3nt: TGTGCCAGCAGCTTAAATATACGTCACTCTGGGGCCAACGTCCTGACTTTC
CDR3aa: CASSLNIRHSGANVLTF

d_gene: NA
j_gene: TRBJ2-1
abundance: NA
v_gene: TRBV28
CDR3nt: TGTGCCAGCAGTTTTAGGGGGGAGAGCTCCTACAATGAGCAGTTCTTC
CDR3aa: CASSFRGESSYNEQFF

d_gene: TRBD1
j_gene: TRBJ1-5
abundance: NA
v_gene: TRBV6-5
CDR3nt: TGTGCCAGCAGTATTACAGGGGCGGCGAATCAGCCCCAGCATTTT
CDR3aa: CASSITGAANQPQHF

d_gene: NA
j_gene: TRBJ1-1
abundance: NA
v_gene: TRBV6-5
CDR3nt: TGTGCCAGCAGACGGACTCAGAACACTGAAGCTTTCTTT
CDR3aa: CASRRTQNTEAFF

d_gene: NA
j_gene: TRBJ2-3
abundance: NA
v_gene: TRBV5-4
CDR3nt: TGTGCCAGCAGCCAAAGCGGGAGCACAGATACGCAGTATTTT
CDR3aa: CASSQSGSTDTQYF

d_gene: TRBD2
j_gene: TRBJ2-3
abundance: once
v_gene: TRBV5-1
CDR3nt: TGCGCCAGCAGCTCCGGACTAGCGGGGAAGACTTCTAGCACAGATACGCAGTATTTT
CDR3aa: CASSSGLAGKTSSTDTQYF

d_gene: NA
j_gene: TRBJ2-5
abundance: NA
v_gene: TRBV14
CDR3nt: TGTGCCAGCAGCCAAGCCAGGATATTTTTCATGGAGACCCAGTACTTC
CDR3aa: CASSQARIFFMETQYF

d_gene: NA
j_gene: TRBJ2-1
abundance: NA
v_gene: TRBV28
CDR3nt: TGTGCCAGCAGTTTATCGACGACGGGGCAGTTCTTC
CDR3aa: CASSLSTTGQFF

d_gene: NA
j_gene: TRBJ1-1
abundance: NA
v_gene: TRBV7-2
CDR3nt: TGTGCCAGCAGCCCGCCTCCTATGGGCACTGAAGCTTTCTTT
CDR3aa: CASSPPPMGTEAFF

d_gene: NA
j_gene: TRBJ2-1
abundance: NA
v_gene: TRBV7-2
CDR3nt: TGTGCCAGCAGCTTGGTGGGAGGCTACAATGAGCAGTTCTTC
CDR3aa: CASSLVGGYNEQFF

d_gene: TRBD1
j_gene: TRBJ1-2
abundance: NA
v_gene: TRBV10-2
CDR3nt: TGCGCCAGCAGTGGGGACAGGGCCTATGGCTACACCTTC
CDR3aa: CASSGDRAYGYTF

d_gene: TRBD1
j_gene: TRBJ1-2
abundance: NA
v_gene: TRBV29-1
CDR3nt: TGCAGCGTCCCCACAGGGGGGGGCTATGGCTACACCTTC
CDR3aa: CSVPTGGGYGYTF

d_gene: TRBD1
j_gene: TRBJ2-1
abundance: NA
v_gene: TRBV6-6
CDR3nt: TGTGCCAGCAGGGAGGGGCAGGGGGCGCGCAATGAGCAGTTCTTC
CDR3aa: CASREGQGARNEQFF

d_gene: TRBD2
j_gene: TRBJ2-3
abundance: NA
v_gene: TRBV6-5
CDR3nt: TGTGCCAGTCGGCGGGAGGTCGCAGATACGCAGTATTTT
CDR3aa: CASRREVADTQYF

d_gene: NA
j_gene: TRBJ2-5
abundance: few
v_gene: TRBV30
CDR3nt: TGTGCCTGGAGGGTCGACCAAGAGACCCAGTACTTC
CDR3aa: CAWRVDQETQYF

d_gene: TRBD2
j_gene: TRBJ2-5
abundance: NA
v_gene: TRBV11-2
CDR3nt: TGTGCCAGCAGCTTAGAGAGAGCGGGAAGGGAGACCCAGTACTTC
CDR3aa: CASSLERAGRETQYF

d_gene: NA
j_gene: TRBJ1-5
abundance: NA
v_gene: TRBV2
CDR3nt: TGTGCCAGCCACGAGGACGGAGCGGCCGATCAGCCCCAGCATTTT
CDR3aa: CASHEDGAADQPQHF

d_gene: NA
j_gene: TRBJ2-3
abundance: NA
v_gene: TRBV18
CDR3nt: TGTGCCAGCTCACCACCGGTGGGAGGAGGCCCAGATACGCAGTATTTT
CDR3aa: CASSPPVGGGPDTQYF

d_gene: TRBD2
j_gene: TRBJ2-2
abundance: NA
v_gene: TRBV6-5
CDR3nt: TGTGCCAGCACCCTTGGTCTAGCGGGAACCGGGGAGCTGTTTTTT
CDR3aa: CASTLGLAGTGELFF

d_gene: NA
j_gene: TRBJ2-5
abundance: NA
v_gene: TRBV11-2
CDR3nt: TGTGCCAGCAGCCCCTATATGACCCAAGAGACCCAGTACTTC
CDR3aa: CASSPYMTQETQYF

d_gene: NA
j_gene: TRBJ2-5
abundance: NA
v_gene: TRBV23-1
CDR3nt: TGCGCCAGCAGCCCTCCAGGGCAGGCGCAAGAGACCCAGTACTTC
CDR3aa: CASSPPGQAQETQYF

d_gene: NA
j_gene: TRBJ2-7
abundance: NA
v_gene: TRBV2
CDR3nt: TGTGCCAGCAGTGAAGAGGGCTACGAGCAGTACTTC
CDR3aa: CASSEEGYEQYF

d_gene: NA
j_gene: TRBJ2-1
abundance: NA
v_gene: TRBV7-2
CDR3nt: TGTGCCAGCAGCTTAGGAGTTGCGTGGAATGAGCAGTTCTTC
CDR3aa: CASSLGVAWNEQFF

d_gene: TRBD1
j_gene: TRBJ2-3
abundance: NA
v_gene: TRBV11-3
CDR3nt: TGTGCCAGCAGCTTAGGGACAGGGGGCTGGGATACGCAGTATTTT
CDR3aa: CASSLGTGGWDTQYF

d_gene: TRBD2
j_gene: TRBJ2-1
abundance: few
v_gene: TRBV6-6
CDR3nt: TGTGCCAGCATGGCGGGAGAGAGGGGCGAGCAGTTCTTC
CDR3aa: CASMAGERGEQFF

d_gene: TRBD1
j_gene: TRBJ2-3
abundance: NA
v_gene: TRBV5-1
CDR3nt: TGCGCCAGCGTTCCGGGACAGCTCACAGATACGCAGTATTTT
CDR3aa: CASVPGQLTDTQYF

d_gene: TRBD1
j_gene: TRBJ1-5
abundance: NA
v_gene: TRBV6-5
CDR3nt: TGTGCCAGCAAATCAGACCGGGACAGGGGTCAGCCCCAGCATTTT
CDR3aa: CASKSDRDRGQPQHF

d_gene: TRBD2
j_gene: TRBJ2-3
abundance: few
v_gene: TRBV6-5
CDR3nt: TGTGCCAGCAGTTCTGGCGGGGGTCCGGCAGATACGCAGTATTTT
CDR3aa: CASSSGGGPADTQYF

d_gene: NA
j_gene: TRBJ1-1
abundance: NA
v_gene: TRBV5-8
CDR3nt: TGTGCCAGCAGCTTTGATACCGGGTCTGAAGCTTTCTTT
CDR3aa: CASSFDTGSEAFF

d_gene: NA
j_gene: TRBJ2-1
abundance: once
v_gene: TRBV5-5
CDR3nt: TGTGCCAGCAGCTTATTAGAGCACGGGAGTTTCTCCTACAATGAGCAGTTCTTC
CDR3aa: CASSLLEHGSFSYNEQFF

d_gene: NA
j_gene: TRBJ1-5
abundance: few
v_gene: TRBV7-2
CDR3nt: TGTGCCAGCAGCTTTGGAGGGGCCAATCAGCCCCAGCATTTT
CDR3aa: CASSFGGANQPQHF

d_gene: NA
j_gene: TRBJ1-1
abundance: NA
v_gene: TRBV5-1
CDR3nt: TGCGCCAGCAGCTCCGACAGGACCGTGACTGAAGCTTTCTTT
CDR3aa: CASSSDRTVTEAFF

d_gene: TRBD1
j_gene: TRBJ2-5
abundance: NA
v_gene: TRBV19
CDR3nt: TGTGCCAGTAGTTTCGGACAGGGAGAGACCCAGTACTTC
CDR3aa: CASSFGQGETQYF